This T cell receptor (beta chain) was profiled in a study of radiation and T cells in renal cell carcinoma. The study, taken as a whole, reports: Top tumor clonotypes rose in blood 2 weeks post-radiation, then contracted. Pretreatment tumor biopsies were lacking, so baseline clonotypes are unknown.

Germline lookup yields CDR1 MNHNY and CDR2 SVGAGI (reference sequence). This CDR3 comprises 16 residues. V was pared by 0 bases and J by 7 bases, with 7 bases of the junction left unmatched. Time point denoted: baseline pretreatment blood. Described treatment: 15 Gy SBRT to primary tumor, nephrectomy 4 weeks later. Generated by immunoSEQ multiplex PCR, the TCRdb table keeps only in-frame clones and is missing some. The data contain 130,000 to 150,000 clones, roughly 88% of them seen just once; the ten biggest clones take up about 11%. Points on this clone: No antigen is known for it.

This TCR derives from a woman aged 45 to 65 with renal cell carcinoma. The chain couples TRBV6-6 to TRBJ2-7, with TRBD1 identical over 12 bases. The sample in question was blood, obtained from a patient whose treatment included radiotherapy and nephrectomy. DNA of the CDR3: TGTGCCAGCAGTTACTCGGGACAGGGGGCCCGACAAGAGCAGTACTTC. Amino acid sequence: CASSYSGQGARQEQYF.